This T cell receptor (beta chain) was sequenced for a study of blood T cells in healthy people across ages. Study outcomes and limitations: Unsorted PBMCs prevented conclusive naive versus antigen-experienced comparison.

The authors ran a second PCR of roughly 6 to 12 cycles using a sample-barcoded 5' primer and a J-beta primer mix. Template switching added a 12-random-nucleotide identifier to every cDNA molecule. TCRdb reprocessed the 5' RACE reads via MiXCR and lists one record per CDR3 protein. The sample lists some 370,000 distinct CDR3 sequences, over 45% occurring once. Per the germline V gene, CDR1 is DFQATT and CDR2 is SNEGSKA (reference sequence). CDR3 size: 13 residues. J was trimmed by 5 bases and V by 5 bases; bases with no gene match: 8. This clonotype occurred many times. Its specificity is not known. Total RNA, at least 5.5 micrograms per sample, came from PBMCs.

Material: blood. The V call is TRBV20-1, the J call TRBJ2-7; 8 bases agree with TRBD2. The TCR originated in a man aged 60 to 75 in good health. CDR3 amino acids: CSADPGTRHEQYF. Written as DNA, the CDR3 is TGCAGTGCTGATCCCGGGACTAGACACGAGCAGTACTTC.